A selection of T cell receptor beta chains follows, all from one sample in a study of persistence of HIV-infected CD4 T cells. Method: immunoSEQ multiplex PCR; TCRdb's copy keeps in-frame clones and lacks some. Of about 45,000 clones in the sample, more than 85% are singletons; the top ten hold approximately 2%. These receptors' antigens are unknown. The sequencing used CD4+ T cells sorted from PBMCs after approximately 20-hour stimulation, collected from a patient who received antiretroviral therapy. These TCRs come from an adult man with HIV who was CMV-seropositive. CDR3s include the opening cysteine and the closing phenylalanine or tryptophan. A D gene is named only where the DNA matches it firmly. Clone sizes are given selectively: once, few, many, or a class where the clone is expanded.

-	TRBV28	-	TRBJ1-3	CASSLRRSYLPLISGYF	TGTGCCAGCAGTTTACGGCGCTCGTATTTGCCCTTAATTTCAGGATATTTT
-	TRBV5-1	-	TRBJ2-7	CASSPKAGVSSYEQYF	TGCGCCAGCAGCCCCAAGGCAGGGGTGAGCTCCTACGAGCAGTACTTC
-	TRBV5-1	TRBD2	TRBJ2-3	CASSLKLAGGSTDTQYF	TGCGCCAGCAGCTTGAAGCTAGCGGGGGGAAGCACAGATACGCAGTATTTT
-	TRBV5-1	-	TRBJ1-2	CASSVGLSQGGYTF	TGCGCCAGCAGCGTGGGACTCTCTCAGGGTGGCTACACCTTC
-	TRBV24-1	-	TRBJ2-2	CATSDPQAGELFF	TGTGCCACCAGTGATCCCCAGGCCGGGGAGCTGTTTTTT
-	TRBV5-1	TRBD2	TRBJ2-3	CASSLSGGALIDTQYF	TGCGCCAGCAGCTTGAGCGGGGGGGCTCTTATAGATACGCAGTATTTT
once	TRBV19	-	TRBJ1-3	CASSTMDTPGNTIYF	TGTGCCAGTAGTACTATGGACACCCCTGGAAACACCATATATTTT
-	TRBV14	TRBD2	TRBJ2-2	CASSRRLAGPLGDTGELFF	TGTGCCAGCAGCCGAAGACTAGCGGGGCCGTTAGGGGACACCGGGGAGCTGTTTTTT
-	TRBV5-1	TRBD1	TRBJ1-2	CASSWGQGGDYGYTF	TGCGCCAGCAGCTGGGGGCAGGGGGGCGACTATGGCTACACCTTC
once	TRBV3-1/TRBV3-2	-	TRBJ2-2	CASSQYRRPDTGELFF	TGTGCCAGCAGCCAGTATCGGCGCCCTGACACCGGGGAGCTGTTTTTT
-	TRBV27	TRBD2	TRBJ2-3	CASRGTGLAGDTDTQYF	TGTGCCAGCAGGGGAACGGGACTAGCGGGGGACACAGATACGCAGTATTTT
-	TRBV18	-	TRBJ1-1	CASSRIFPGDFGGAGRGGTEAFF	TGTGCCAGCTCCCGAATATTCCCAGGGGATTTTGGGGGGGCAGGGCGAGGAGGAACTGAAGCTTTCTTT
few	TRBV28	TRBD1	TRBJ1-2	CASSLWHMGQGVGYTF	TGTGCCAGCAGTTTATGGCACATGGGACAGGGGGTTGGCTACACCTTC
once	TRBV29-1	-	TRBJ1-1	CSVQGERAGPEAFF	TGCAGCGTCCAAGGGGAGCGGGCGGGCCCTGAAGCTTTCTTT
-	TRBV10-1	-	TRBJ1-1	CASSESNGRSPEAFF	TGCGCCAGCAGTGAGTCTAACGGTCGTTCTCCTGAAGCTTTCTTT
-	TRBV11-3	TRBD2	TRBJ2-7	CASSLDSKRGDLAYEQYF	TGTGCCAGCAGCTTAGATTCTAAGCGGGGGGACCTCGCCTACGAGCAGTACTTC
-	TRBV27	TRBD1	TRBJ1-5	CASSPGQGSNQPQHF	TGTGCCAGCAGTCCAGGACAGGGGAGCAATCAGCCCCAGCATTTT
-	TRBV6-5	-	TRBJ1-2	CASSYSPGLSYGYTF	TGTGCCAGCAGTTATAGTCCGGGGCTCAGCTATGGCTACACCTTC
-	TRBV5-1	-	TRBJ1-4	CASSLGPGTQRGDEKLFF	TGCGCCAGCAGCTTGGGCCCCGGGACTCAGAGGGGAGATGAAAAACTGTTTTTT
-	TRBV18	-	TRBJ1-4	CASSPKARGEKLFF	TGTGCCAGCTCACCAAAGGCTAGGGGTGAAAAACTGTTTTTT
-	TRBV5-5	-	TRBJ2-3	CASSREPTDTQYF	TGTGCCAGCAGCCGGGAGCCCACAGATACGCAGTATTTT
-	TRBV3-1/TRBV3-2	-	TRBJ1-5	CASSQDARVNQPQHF	TGTGCCAGCAGCCAAGATGCAAGGGTGAATCAGCCCCAGCATTTT
-	TRBV6-5	TRBD2	TRBJ2-1	CASSFISGGVGNEQFF	TGTGCCAGCAGTTTCATTAGCGGGGGGGTGGGAAATGAGCAGTTCTTC
-	TRBV5-4	TRBD2	TRBJ2-1	CASSRGDNEQFF	TGTGCCAGCTCGCGGGGGGACAATGAGCAGTTCTTC
-	TRBV18	TRBD1	TRBJ1-5	CASSPDRGNQPQHF	TGTGCCAGCTCACCAGACAGGGGAAATCAGCCCCAGCATTTT
-	TRBV24-1	TRBD1	TRBJ1-5	CATSDREGQVNYSNQPQHF	TGTGCCACCAGTGATCGAGAAGGACAGGTCAATTATAGCAATCAGCCCCAGCATTTT
-	TRBV29-1	-	TRBJ2-2	CSVVGGANGELFF	TGCAGCGTTGTTGGGGGGGCCAACGGGGAGCTGTTTTTT
few	TRBV3-1/TRBV3-2	-	TRBJ1-2	CASSPTATNYGYTF	TGTGCCAGCAGCCCGACAGCTACTAACTATGGCTACACCTTC
-	TRBV18	-	TRBJ2-7	CASSPIQVVGYEQYF	TGTGCCAGCTCACCAATCCAGGTCGTGGGCTACGAGCAGTACTTC
few	TRBV2	TRBD1	TRBJ1-2	CASRWDRVEYGYTF	TGTGCCAGCAGGTGGGACAGGGTCGAGTATGGCTACACCTTC
-	TRBV29-1	TRBD2	TRBJ2-3	CSVPMGGGTDTQYF	TGCAGCGTACCCATGGGGGGGGGTACAGATACGCAGTATTTT
-	TRBV19	-	TRBJ1-5	CASSIERGPQHF	TGTGCCAGTAGTATTGAGCGCGGGCCCCAGCATTTT
-	TRBV6-5	-	TRBJ1-1	CASSYEGGTHTEAFF	TGTGCCAGCAGTTACGAAGGGGGGACCCACACTGAAGCTTTCTTT
-	TRBV6-5	-	TRBJ2-7	CASKSPNRYTYEQYF	TGTGCCAGCAAGAGTCCAAACAGGTACACCTACGAGCAGTACTTC
-	TRBV28	-	TRBJ2-1	CASSSSRGSSYNEQFF	TGTGCCAGCAGTTCGTCCCGGGGGAGCTCCTACAATGAGCAGTTCTTC
-	TRBV24-1	-	TRBJ2-6	CATSDRRGGGANVLTF	TGTGCCACCAGTGACCGGCGGGGCGGTGGGGCCAACGTCCTGACTTTC
-	TRBV11-2	-	TRBJ1-1	CASSLVGDARTEAFF	TGTGCCAGCAGCTTAGTCGGGGACGCGAGGACTGAAGCTTTCTTT
-	TRBV5-1	TRBD1	TRBJ2-7	CASAGTGGYEQYF	TGCGCCAGCGCCGGGACAGGGGGCTACGAGCAGTACTTC
-	TRBV18	-	TRBJ1-4	CASSSGTNEKLFF	TGTGCCAGCTCATCGGGGACTAATGAAAAACTGTTTTTT
-	TRBV29-1	TRBD1	TRBJ2-2	CSVAPYGTGQNTGELFF	TGCAGCGTTGCCCCTTATGGGACAGGGCAGAACACCGGGGAGCTGTTTTTT
-	TRBV7-2	-	TRBJ2-3	CASSAYTDTQYF	TGTGCCAGCAGCGCTTACACAGATACGCAGTATTTT
-	TRBV28	-	TRBJ1-4	CASSRWGVRDEKLFF	TGTGCCAGCAGCAGATGGGGGGTTCGGGATGAAAAACTGTTTTTT
-	TRBV6-6	-	TRBJ2-7	CASRTKEYEQYF	TGTGCCAGCAGAACAAAGGAGTACGAGCAGTACTTC
once	TRBV28	-	TRBJ1-3	CASRPVGSSGNTIYF	TGTGCCAGCAGGCCTGTCGGGAGCTCTGGAAACACCATATATTTT
-	TRBV5-1	-	TRBJ2-5	CASSLGSRGTQYF	TGCGCCAGCAGCTTGGGCTCACGGGGGACCCAGTACTTC
once	TRBV2	-	TRBJ1-2	CASSVPGSHRYTF	TGTGCCAGCAGTGTTCCGGGATCCCACCGCTACACCTTC
-	TRBV13	TRBD1	TRBJ1-1	CASSDRDRGSTEAFF	TGTGCCAGCAGCGATCGGGACAGGGGGAGCACTGAAGCTTTCTTT
-	TRBV9	-	TRBJ1-6	CASSRDPSSYNSPLHF	TGTGCCAGCAGCCGGGACCCTAGCTCCTATAATTCACCCCTCCACTTT
-	TRBV6-2/TRBV6-3	-	TRBJ1-1	CASSGSGTEAFF	TGTGCCAGCAGCGGGAGTGGCACTGAAGCTTTCTTT
-	TRBV29-1	-	TRBJ1-2	CSVDFGRVEGYTF	TGCAGCGTTGATTTCGGCAGGGTAGAGGGCTACACCTTC
-	TRBV9	-	TRBJ1-3	CASSATAGARGNTIYF	TGTGCCAGCAGCGCAACCGCAGGTGCCCGTGGAAACACCATATATTTT
-	TRBV3-1/TRBV3-2	TRBD1	TRBJ1-4	CASSARQGRNEKLFF	TGTGCCAGCAGCGCGAGACAGGGAAGGAATGAAAAACTGTTTTTT